These 29 T cell receptor beta chains originate from one sample sequenced in a study of blood T cell repertoires in COVID-19. Profiling relied on immunoSEQ multiplex PCR, and the TCRdb table lists in-frame clones only, not all of them. The table records approximately 270,000 clones, 80% to 90% of them present only once. The source material was PBMCs or T cells enriched from blood (not recorded which). All receptors come from a man aged 35 to 55 who had recovered from COVID-19.

The chain uses TRBV5-1 and TRBJ2-5; 10 positions match TRBD2. The V gene's germline CDR1 is SGHRS and CDR2 YFSETQ. V lost 0 bases and J lost 4; bases outside the gene matches: 6. The length of the CDR3 is 16 residues. The CDR3 bases are TGCGCCAGCAGCTTGGGATCTAGCGGGAGCGCAGAGACCCAGTACTTC. It codes for CASSLGSSGSAETQYF.

The chain employs TRBV15 and TRBJ2-5; perhaps TRBD1 as D (5 bases). The CDR3 has 13 residues. Looked up from germline, CDR1 is LNHNV and CDR2 is YYDKDF (reference sequence). Trimming removed 0 bases at V and 5 bases at J, with 7 bases between. As DNA, the CDR3 is TGTGCCACCAGCAGAGACAGGGATGAGACCCAGTACTTC. Encoded protein: CATSRDRDETQYF.

The gene calls are TRBV27 and TRBJ2-3; D not resolved. Germline values: CDR1 MNHEY, CDR2 SMNVEV (reference sequence). The CDR3 loop spans 13 amino acids. Trimming removed 5 bases at V and 5 bases at J, with 11 bases between. CDR3 in amino acids: CASSPVVLDTQYF. The CDR3 region has the DNA TGTGCCAGCAGTCCCGTAGTTTTAGATACGCAGTATTTT.

The chain recombines TRBV2 with TRBJ1-1; D gene unclear. Trimming removed 6 bases from V and 3 bases from J, with 5 bases in between. Per the germline V gene, CDR1 is SNHLY and CDR2 is FYNNEI. The CDR3 is 11 residues long. The CDR3 nucleotides read TGTGCCAGCAGGGCCTACACTGAAGCTTTCTTT. This translates into CASRAYTEAFF.

The CDR3 sequence is CASSLMITAENYGYTF. The CDR3 DNA reads TGTGCCAGCAGCTTAATGATTACAGCCGAAAACTATGGCTACACCTTC. The V gene is TRBV7-9, the J gene TRBJ1-2; D is undetermined. V lost 2 bases to trimming and J lost 2 bases, with 15 bases between them. CDR3 length: 16 residues. Germline V lookup: CDR1 SEHNR, CDR2 FQNEAQ (reference sequence).

This chain uses TRBV3-1 (or the pseudogene TRBV3-2) with TRBJ2-3; 9 bases agree with TRBD2. This CDR3 has 15 residues. Germline trimming cut 4 bases from V and 4 bases from J; bases unmatched to any gene: 6. The V gene's germline CDR1 is LGHDT and CDR2 YNNKEL (reference sequence). The CDR3 nucleotides are TGTGCCAGCAGCCTCGGGACTAGCTTTCCAGATACGCAGTATTTT. Its translation is CASSLGTSFPDTQYF.

Regarding this clone: This could be a read error, since a much larger clone is one nucleotide away. The chain carries TRBV27 and TRBJ1-3; no firm D call. The V gene lost 8 bases and the J gene lost 0 bases, with 5 bases spanning the gap. Germline V lookup: CDR1 MNHEY, CDR2 SMNVEV (reference sequence). This CDR3 is built from 12 residues. This CDR3 is CASGLSGNTIYF. CDR3 DNA sequence: TGTGCCAGCGGCCTCTCTGGAAACACCATATATTTT.

V gene TRBV7-2 combines with J gene TRBJ1-1; a weak D match, TRBD1 (6 bases). This CDR3 comprises 13 residues. The germline V and J ends were trimmed by 7 bases and 1 base, with 10 bases remaining between them. The germline gives CDR1 SGHTA, CDR2 FQGNSA. CDR3 sequence: CASKLGANTEAFF. CDR3 DNA sequence: TGTGCCAGCAAGTTGGGGGCGAACACTGAAGCTTTCTTT.

The V gene is TRBV3-1 (or the pseudogene TRBV3-2), the J gene TRBJ2-3; the D is unclear. Germline V gene sequence: CDR1 LGHDT, CDR2 YNNKEL (reference sequence). The CDR3 has 15 residues. V was clipped by 6 bases and J by 2 bases, with 15 bases between them. CDR3 nucleotide sequence: TGTGCCAGCAGTGAGACTGGCTTCCTCACAGATACGCAGTATTTT. Amino acids: CASSETGFLTDTQYF.

The V call is TRBV3-1 (or the pseudogene TRBV3-2), the J call TRBJ1-6, with 7 bases fitting TRBD1. There are 21 residues in the CDR3. The V gene end was trimmed by 0 bases and the J gene end by 0 bases; junction bases not matched to a gene: 14. The germline V gene encodes CDR1 LGHDT and CDR2 YNNKEL (reference sequence). The CDR3 nucleotides are TGTGCCAGCAGCCAAGAAGTCAAGGGGGCCATTCTCCGCTCCTATAATTCACCCCTCCACTTT. Translating gives CASSQEVKGAILRSYNSPLHF.

V gene TRBV6-2 or TRBV6-3 combines with J gene TRBJ1-4, with a tentative D call TRBD1 (6 bases). CDR3 length equals 12 residues. Germline CDR1 is MNHEY and CDR2 is SVGEGT. The V end was cut by 6 bases, the J end by 8 bases, with 10 bases between. The chain's CDR3 is CASSTGGEKLFF. The DNA of the CDR3 is TGTGCCAGCAGCACGGGGGGCGAAAAACTGTTTTTT.

V gene TRBV6-5 combines with J gene TRBJ2-7; TRBD2 matches at 10 bases. This CDR3 has 15 amino acids. V shed 4 bases and J 0 bases; nucleotides not matched to a gene: 3. CDR1 MNHEY and CDR2 SVGAGI come from the germline V gene. CDR3 nucleotide sequence: TGTGCCAGCAGTTGGACTAGCGGAGCCTCCTACGAGCAGTACTTC. Translation: CASSWTSGASYEQYF.

The rearrangement links TRBV4-2 to TRBJ2-1, with 7 bases identical to TRBD2. The CDR3 is 15 amino acids. The V segment lost 0 bases and the J segment 5 bases; nucleotides outside the gene matches: 4. The V gene's germline CDR1 is LGHNA and CDR2 YNFKEQ. The CDR3 is CASSQDWGGHNEQFF. CDR3 sequence (DNA): TGTGCCAGCAGCCAAGATTGGGGGGGACACAATGAGCAGTTCTTC.

This rearrangement joins TRBV27 to TRBJ1-4; maybe TRBD1 (5 bases). Germline values: CDR1 MNHEY, CDR2 SMNVEV (reference sequence). The CDR3 runs to 14 residues. V was cut by 6 bases and J by 8 bases, with 16 bases left in between. Here the CDR3 reads CASSAWGEGEKLFF. CDR3 nucleotide sequence: TGTGCCAGCAGCGCCTGGGGGGAAGGCGAAAAACTGTTTTTT.

Many counts were recorded for this clone. The chain employs TRBV9 and TRBJ1-2; 9 bases fit TRBD1. V dropped 3 bases and J dropped 1; count of bases not matched to a gene: 1. CDR3 length: 14 amino acids. Germline CDR1 SGDLS, CDR2 YYNGEE. CDR3: CASSGGQGNYGYTF. For the CDR3, the DNA is TGTGCCAGCAGCGGGGGACAGGGTAACTATGGCTACACCTTC.

This chain joins TRBV18 and TRBJ2-1, with 10 positions matching TRBD2. The CDR3 contains 16 residues. V dropped 0 bases and J dropped 5; count of bases not matched to a gene: 4. Germline V gene data show CDR1 as KGHSH and CDR2 as LQKENI. For the CDR3, the DNA is TGTGCCAGCTCACCACCCGGGACTAGCGCCAACAATGAGCAGTTCTTC. Amino acid sequence: CASSPPGTSANNEQFF.

This sequence joins TRBV7-9 and TRBJ1-1, with D tentatively TRBD1 (5 bases). The CDR3 totals 14 residues. Germline-derived CDR1 and CDR2 are SEHNR and FQNEAQ (reference sequence). V lost 5 bases and J 1 base, leaving 11 bases between the germline ends. CDR3: CASSVRGGNTEAFF. CDR3 nucleotide sequence: TGTGCCAGCAGCGTAAGGGGCGGGAACACTGAAGCTTTCTTT.

V is TRBV19 and J is TRBJ2-6; D call uncertain. Trimming stripped 7 bases from V and 3 bases from J, with 10 bases between. The CDR3 length is 14 residues. Germline CDR1 LNHDA, CDR2 SQIVND (reference sequence). The CDR3 is CASKTTGGANVLTF. CDR3 nucleotide sequence: TGTGCCAGTAAGACCACGGGTGGGGCCAACGTCCTGACTTTC.

The J gene is TRBJ2-6, the V gene TRBV28; TRBD1 matches 9 bases. The CDR3 is made up of 19 amino acids. Germline CDR1 reads MDHEN; CDR2 reads SYDVKM. After removal of 5 bases from V and 1 base from J, the junction contained 12 bases not matched to a gene. CDR3 in amino acids: CASSRHTGGRFSGANVLTF. As DNA, the CDR3 is TGTGCCAGCAGTCGTCACACAGGGGGCCGTTTTTCTGGGGCCAACGTCCTGACTTTC. Full variable domain (outside the CDR3, taken from reference TRBV28 and TRBJ2-6): DVKVTQSSRYLVKRTGEKVFLECVQDMDHENMFWYRQDPGLGLRLIYFSYDVKMKEKGDIPEGYSVSREKKERFSLILESASTNQTSMYLCASSRHTGGRFSGANVLTFGAGSRLTVL.

CDR3 protein: CAISESGRTGGLHEQYF. CDR3 bases: TGTGCCATCAGTGAGTCGGGGCGGACAGGGGGTCTACACGAGCAGTACTTC. V is TRBV10-3 and J is TRBJ2-7, with TRBD1 matching over 10 bases. J lost 5 bases, V lost 0 bases, and 10 bases had no gene match. This CDR3 contains 17 residues. Germline assignment: CDR1 ENHRY and CDR2 SYGVKD.

The V and J genes are TRBV5-1 and TRBJ2-1; TRBD2 aligns across 7 bases. The CDR3 spans 17 residues. With V trimmed by 4 bases and J by 7 bases, 17 bases remained unmatched. Looked up from germline, CDR1 is SGHRS and CDR2 is YFSETQ. The CDR3 DNA reads as TGCGCCAGCAGCCCTACGAGGGGCGGGAGACCCCTAAATGAGCAGTTCTTC. It yields the protein CASSPTRGGRPLNEQFF.

This clone was detected ten times or more. This chain joins TRBV2 and TRBJ1-2; D is ambiguous. The germline gives CDR1 SNHLY, CDR2 FYNNEI. CDR3 length: 11 residues. V was cut by 8 bases and J by 4 bases, with 8 bases left in between. As DNA, the CDR3 is TGTGCCAGCCAATCCGGCTATGGCTACACCTTC. Protein sequence: CASQSGYGYTF.

The V call is TRBV6-1, the J call TRBJ2-1, with 7 bases aligning to TRBD2. This CDR3 has 14 amino acids. The V and J ends lost 3 bases and 10 bases, in that order; junction bases with no gene match: 9. Per the germline V gene, CDR1 is MNHNS and CDR2 is SASEGT. The CDR3 spells CASSDVDPGGEQFF. As DNA, the CDR3 is TGTGCCAGCAGTGACGTCGACCCGGGGGGAGAGCAGTTCTTC.

The chain combines TRBV7-9 with TRBJ2-2, with D possibly matching TRBD1 (5 bases). Trimming removed 3 bases at V and 0 bases at J, with 14 bases between. The CDR3 sequence is 17 residues long. Per germline, CDR1 SEHNR and CDR2 FQNEAQ (reference sequence). CDR3 region: CASSLPGATANTGELFF. The CDR3 DNA reads as TGTGCCAGCAGCTTGCCGGGTGCGACAGCGAACACCGGGGAGCTGTTTTTT. Looking up the rest from reference TRBV7-9 and TRBJ2-2 gives the full variable domain: DTGVSQNPRHKITKRGQNVTFRCDPISEHNRLYWYRQTLGQGPEFLTYFQNEAQLEKSRLLSDRFSAERPKGSFSTLEIQRTEQGDSAMYLCASSLPGATANTGELFFGEGSRLTVL.

This clone came up once. This rearrangement joins TRBV7-6 to TRBJ1-6; 9 bases are a match to TRBD1. With 2 bases clipped from V and 4 bases from J, the junction kept 6 bases outside the gene matches. CDR3 length: 17 amino acids. CDR1 is SGHVS, CDR2 FNYEAQ, per germline. The CDR3 region is CASSLQGDREYNSPLHF. The CDR3 coding sequence is TGTGCCAGCAGCTTACAAGGGGACAGGGAATATAATTCACCCCTCCACTTT. The full variable domain, with the rest looked up from reference TRBV7-6 and TRBJ1-6, is GAGVSQSPRYKVTKRGQDVALRCDPISGHVSLYWYRQALGQGPEFLTYFNYEAQQDKSGLPNDRFSAERPEGSISTLTIQRTEQRDSAMYRCASSLQGDREYNSPLHFGNGTRLTVT.

This clone was seen a handful of times. The rearrangement links TRBV6-5 to TRBJ1-1; D unclear. This CDR3 is 15 amino acids long. CDR1 and CDR2 from the germline V gene are MNHEY and SVGAGI. Trimming took 6 bases from V and 3 from J, leaving 17 bases between them. CDR3 residues: CASSPLLILDTEAFF. The CDR3 bases are TGTGCCAGCAGCCCCCTCCTTATCTTAGACACTGAAGCTTTCTTT.

This chain links TRBV16 with TRBJ1-2; D unclear. Germline V gene sequence: CDR1 KGHSY, CDR2 FQNENV. This CDR3 has 14 amino acids. Between the trimmed V and J ends, which lost 0 bases and 1 base, there was a span of 6 bases. CDR3 in DNA: TGTGCCAGCAGCCAATCTAACAGTAACTATGGCTACACCTTC. Protein sequence: CASSQSNSNYGYTF.

This chain uses TRBV28 with TRBJ2-5; TRBD1 agrees at 10 bases. Trimming took 4 bases from V and 4 from J; bases not matched to a gene: 6. The CDR3 loop spans 15 amino acids. Germline values: CDR1 MDHEN, CDR2 SYDVKM. CDR3 sequence reads: CASSSGTGVSETQYF. The CDR3 coding sequence is TGTGCCAGCAGTTCGGGGACAGGGGTCTCAGAGACCCAGTACTTC.

V and J are TRBV6-5 and TRBJ2-1; a possible D gene is TRBD2 (6 bases). This CDR3 is built from 13 residues. V shed 11 bases and J shed 6 bases, with 17 bases lying between them. Germline V gene lookup returns CDR1 MNHEY and CDR2 SVGAGI. The CDR3: CAGAGGLGNEQFF. CDR3 coding DNA: TGTGCCGGCGCTGGGGGGTTGGGCAATGAGCAGTTCTTC.